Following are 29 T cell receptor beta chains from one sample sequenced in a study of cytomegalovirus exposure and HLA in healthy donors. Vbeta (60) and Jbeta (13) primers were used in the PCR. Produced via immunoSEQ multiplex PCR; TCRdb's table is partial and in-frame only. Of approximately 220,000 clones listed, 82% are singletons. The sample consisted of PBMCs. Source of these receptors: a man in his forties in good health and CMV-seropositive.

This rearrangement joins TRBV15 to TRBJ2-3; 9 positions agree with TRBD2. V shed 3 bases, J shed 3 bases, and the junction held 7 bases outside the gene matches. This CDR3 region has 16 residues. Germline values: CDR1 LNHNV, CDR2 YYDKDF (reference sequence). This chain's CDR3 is CATSRGLALITDTQYF. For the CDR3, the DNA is TGTGCCACCAGCAGGGGACTAGCTCTCATTACAGATACGCAGTATTTT. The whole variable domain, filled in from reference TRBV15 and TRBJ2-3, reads DAMVIQNPRYQVTQFGKPVTLSCSQTLNHNVMYWYQQKSSQAPKLLFHYYDKDFNNEADTPDNFQSRRPNTSFCFLDIRSPGLGDTAMYLCATSRGLALITDTQYFGPGTRLTVL.

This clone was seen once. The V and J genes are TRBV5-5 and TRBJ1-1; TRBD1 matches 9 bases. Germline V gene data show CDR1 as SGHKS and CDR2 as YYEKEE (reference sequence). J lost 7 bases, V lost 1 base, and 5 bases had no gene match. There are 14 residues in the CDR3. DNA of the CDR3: TGTGCCAGCAGCTTGTACCGGACAGGGGATGAAGCTTTCTTT. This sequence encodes CASSLYRTGDEAFF. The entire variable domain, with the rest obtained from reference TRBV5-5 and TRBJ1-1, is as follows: DAGVTQSPTHLIKTRGQQVTLRCSPISGHKSVSWYQQVLGQGPQFIFQYYEKEERGRGNFPDRFSARQFPNYSSELNVNALLLGDSALYLCASSLYRTGDEAFFGQGTRLTVV.

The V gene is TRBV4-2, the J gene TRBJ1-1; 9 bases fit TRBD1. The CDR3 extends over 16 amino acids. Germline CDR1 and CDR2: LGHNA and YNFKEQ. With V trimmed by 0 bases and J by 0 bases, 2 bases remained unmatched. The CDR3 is CASSQDGQGMNTEAFF. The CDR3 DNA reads TGTGCCAGCAGCCAAGATGGACAGGGGATGAACACTGAAGCTTTCTTT.

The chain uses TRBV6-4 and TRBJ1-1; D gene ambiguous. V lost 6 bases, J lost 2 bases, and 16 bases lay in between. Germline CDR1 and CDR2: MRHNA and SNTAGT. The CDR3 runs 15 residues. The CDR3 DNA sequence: TGTGCCAGCAGCATTACTCCCGAACGAAACACTGAAGCTTTCTTT. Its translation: CASSITPERNTEAFF.

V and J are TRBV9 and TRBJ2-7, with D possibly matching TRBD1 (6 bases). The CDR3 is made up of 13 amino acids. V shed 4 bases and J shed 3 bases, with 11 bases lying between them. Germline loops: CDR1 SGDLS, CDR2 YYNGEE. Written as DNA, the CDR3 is TGTGCCAGCAGCTTTGGGACAAACTACGAGCAGTACTTC. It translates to CASSFGTNYEQYF. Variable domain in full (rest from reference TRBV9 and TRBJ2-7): DSGVTQTPKHLITATGQRVTLRCSPRSGDLSVYWYQQSLDQGLQFLIQYYNGEERAKGNILERFSAQQFPDLHSELNLSSLELGDSALYFCASSFGTNYEQYFGPGTRLTVT.

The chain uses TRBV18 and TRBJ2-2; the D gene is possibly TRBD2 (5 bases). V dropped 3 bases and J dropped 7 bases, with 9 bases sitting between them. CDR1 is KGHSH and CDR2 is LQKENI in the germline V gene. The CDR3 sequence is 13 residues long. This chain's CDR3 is CASSPRGYGELFF. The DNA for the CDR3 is TGTGCCAGCTCACCCCGGGGTTACGGGGAGCTGTTTTTT.

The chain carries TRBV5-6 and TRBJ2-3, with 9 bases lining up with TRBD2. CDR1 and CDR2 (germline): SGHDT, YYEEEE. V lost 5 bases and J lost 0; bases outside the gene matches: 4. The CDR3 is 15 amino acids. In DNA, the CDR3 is TGTGCCAGCAGTCCGGGACTAGCTAGCACAGATACGCAGTATTTT. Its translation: CASSPGLASTDTQYF.

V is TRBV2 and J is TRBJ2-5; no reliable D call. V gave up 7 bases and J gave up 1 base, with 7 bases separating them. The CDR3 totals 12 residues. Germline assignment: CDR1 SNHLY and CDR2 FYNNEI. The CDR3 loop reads CASIMAQETQYF. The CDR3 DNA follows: TGTGCCAGCATAATGGCCCAAGAGACCCAGTACTTC.

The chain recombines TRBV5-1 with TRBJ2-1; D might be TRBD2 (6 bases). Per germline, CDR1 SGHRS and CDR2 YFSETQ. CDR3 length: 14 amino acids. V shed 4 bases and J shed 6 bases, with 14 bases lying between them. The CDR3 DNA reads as TGCGCCAGCAGCGCGGGAATCCCACCCAATGAGCAGTTCTTC. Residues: CASSAGIPPNEQFF.

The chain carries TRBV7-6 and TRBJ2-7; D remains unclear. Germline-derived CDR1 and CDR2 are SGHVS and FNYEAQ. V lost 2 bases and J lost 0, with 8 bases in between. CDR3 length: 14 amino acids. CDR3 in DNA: TGTGCCAGCAGCTTAAGTCCACTCTCCTACGAGCAGTACTTC. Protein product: CASSLSPLSYEQYF.

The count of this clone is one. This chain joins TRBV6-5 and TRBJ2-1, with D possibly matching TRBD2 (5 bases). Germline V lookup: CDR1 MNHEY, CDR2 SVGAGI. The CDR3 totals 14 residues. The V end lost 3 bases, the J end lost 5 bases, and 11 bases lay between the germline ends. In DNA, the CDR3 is TGTGCCAGCAGTTATCGAGCGGTAAACAATGAGCAGTTCTTC. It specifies CASSYRAVNNEQFF.

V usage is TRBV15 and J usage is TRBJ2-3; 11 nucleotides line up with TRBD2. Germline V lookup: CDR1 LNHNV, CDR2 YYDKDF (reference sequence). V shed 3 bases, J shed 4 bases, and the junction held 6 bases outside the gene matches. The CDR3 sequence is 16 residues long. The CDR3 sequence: CATSSWLAGGADTQYF. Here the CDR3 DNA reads TGTGCCACCAGCAGTTGGCTAGCGGGAGGAGCAGATACGCAGTATTTT.

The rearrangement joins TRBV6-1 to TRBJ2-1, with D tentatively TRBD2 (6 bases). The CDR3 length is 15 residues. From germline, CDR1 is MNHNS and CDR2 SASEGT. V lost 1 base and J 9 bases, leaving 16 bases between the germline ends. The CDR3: CASSEEAGRSGEQFF. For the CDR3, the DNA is TGTGCCAGCAGTGAAGAGGCAGGGAGGAGTGGTGAGCAGTTCTTC.

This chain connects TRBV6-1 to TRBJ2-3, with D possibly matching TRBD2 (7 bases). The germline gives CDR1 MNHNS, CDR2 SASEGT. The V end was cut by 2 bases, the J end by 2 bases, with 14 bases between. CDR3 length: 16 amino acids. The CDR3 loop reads CASSERAGAPTDTQYF. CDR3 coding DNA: TGTGCCAGCAGTGAACGTGCGGGGGCCCCCACAGATACGCAGTATTTT.

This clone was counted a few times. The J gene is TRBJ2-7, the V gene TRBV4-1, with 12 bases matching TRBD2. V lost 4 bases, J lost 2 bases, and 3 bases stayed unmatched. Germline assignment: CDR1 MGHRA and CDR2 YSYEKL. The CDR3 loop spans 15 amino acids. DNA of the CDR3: TGCGCCAGCAGCCGAGGACTAGCGGGGACCTACGAGCAGTACTTC. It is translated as CASSRGLAGTYEQYF.

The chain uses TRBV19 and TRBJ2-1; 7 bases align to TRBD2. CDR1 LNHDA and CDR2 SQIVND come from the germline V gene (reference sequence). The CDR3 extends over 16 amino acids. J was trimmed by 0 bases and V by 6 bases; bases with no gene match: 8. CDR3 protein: CASSSRLADSYNEQFF. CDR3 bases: TGTGCCAGTAGCTCCCGGCTAGCGGACTCCTACAATGAGCAGTTCTTC.

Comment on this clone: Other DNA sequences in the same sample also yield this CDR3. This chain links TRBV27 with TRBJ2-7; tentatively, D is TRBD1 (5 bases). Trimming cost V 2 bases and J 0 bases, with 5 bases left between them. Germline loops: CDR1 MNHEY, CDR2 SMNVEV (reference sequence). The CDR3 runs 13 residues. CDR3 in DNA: TGTGCCAGCAGTTTACAGGGCTCCTACGAGCAGTACTTC. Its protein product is CASSLQGSYEQYF.

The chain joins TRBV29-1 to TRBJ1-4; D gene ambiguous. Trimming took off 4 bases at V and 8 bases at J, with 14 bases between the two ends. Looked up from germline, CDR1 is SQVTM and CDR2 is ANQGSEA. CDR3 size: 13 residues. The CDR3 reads CSVVEENREKLFF. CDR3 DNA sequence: TGCAGCGTTGTCGAAGAAAACCGGGAAAAACTGTTTTTT. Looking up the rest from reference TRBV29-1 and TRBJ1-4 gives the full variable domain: SAVISQKPSRDICQRGTSLTIQCQVDSQVTMMFWYRQQPGQSLTLIATANQGSEATYESGFVIDKFPISRPNLTFSTLTVSNMSPEDSSIYLCSVVEENREKLFFGSGTQLSVL.

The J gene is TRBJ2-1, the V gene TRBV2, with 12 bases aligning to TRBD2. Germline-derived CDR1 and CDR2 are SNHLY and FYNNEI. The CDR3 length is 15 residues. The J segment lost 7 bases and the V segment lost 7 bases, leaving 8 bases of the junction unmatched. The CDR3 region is CASTTTSGSGNEQFF. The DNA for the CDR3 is TGTGCCAGCACCACGACTAGCGGGAGTGGGAATGAGCAGTTCTTC.

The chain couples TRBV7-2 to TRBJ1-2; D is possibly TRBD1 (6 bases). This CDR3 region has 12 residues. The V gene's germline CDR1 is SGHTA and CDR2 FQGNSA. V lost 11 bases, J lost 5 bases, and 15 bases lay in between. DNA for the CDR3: TGTGCCTGGGGGCGGAGAGGGTATGGCTACACCTTC. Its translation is CAWGRRGYGYTF.

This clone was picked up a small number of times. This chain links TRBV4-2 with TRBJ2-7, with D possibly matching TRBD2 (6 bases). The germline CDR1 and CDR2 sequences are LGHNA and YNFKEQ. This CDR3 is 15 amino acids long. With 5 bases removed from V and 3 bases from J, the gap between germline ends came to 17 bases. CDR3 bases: TGTGCCAGCAGCTTGGGCCAGGGAGGCTACTACGAGCAGTACTTC. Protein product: CASSLGQGGYYEQYF.

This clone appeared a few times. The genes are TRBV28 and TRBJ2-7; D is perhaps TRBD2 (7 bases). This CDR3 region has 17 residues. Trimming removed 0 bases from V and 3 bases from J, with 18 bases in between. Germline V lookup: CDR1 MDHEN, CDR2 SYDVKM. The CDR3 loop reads CASSLWGREGDYYEQYV. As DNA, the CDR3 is TGTGCCAGCAGTTTATGGGGGAGGGAGGGGGACTACTACGAGCAGTACGTC.

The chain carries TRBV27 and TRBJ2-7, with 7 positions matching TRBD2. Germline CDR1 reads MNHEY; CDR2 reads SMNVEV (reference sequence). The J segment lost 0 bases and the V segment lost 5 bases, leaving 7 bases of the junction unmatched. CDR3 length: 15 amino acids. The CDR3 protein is CASSVAGWGSYEQYF. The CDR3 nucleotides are TGTGCCAGCAGTGTAGCGGGTTGGGGCTCCTACGAGCAGTACTTC.

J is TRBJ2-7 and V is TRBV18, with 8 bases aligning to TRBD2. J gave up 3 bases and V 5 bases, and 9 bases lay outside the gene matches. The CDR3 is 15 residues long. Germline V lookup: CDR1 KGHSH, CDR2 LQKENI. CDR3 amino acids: CASSSSSGHSYEQYF. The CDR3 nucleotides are TGTGCCAGCTCAAGCTCTAGCGGGCATAGCTACGAGCAGTACTTC.

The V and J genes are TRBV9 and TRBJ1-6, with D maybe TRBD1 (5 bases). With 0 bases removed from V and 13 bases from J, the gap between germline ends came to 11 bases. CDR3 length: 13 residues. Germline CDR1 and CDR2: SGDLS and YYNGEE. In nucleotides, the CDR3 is TGTGCCAGCAGCGTAGAGGAGGGGAGTCCCCTCCACTTT. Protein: CASSVEEGSPLHF.

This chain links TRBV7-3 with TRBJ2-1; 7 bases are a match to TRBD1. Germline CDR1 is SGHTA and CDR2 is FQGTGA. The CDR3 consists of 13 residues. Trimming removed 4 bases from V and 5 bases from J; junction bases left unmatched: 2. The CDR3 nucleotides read TGTGCCAGCAGCTCCCAGGGGGACAATGAGCAGTTCTTC. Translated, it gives CASSSQGDNEQFF.

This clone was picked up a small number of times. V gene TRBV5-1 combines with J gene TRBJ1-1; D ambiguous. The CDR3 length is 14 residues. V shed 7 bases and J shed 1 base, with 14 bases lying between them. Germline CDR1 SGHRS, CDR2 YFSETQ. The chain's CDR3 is CASAKRVGNTEAFF. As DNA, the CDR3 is TGCGCCAGCGCGAAGCGAGTTGGGAACACTGAAGCTTTCTTT.

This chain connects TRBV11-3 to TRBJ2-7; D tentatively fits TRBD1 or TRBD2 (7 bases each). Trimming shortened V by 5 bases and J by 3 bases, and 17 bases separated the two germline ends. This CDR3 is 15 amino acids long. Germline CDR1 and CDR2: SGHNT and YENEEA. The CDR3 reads CASSRGGPGGYEQYV. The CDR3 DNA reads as TGTGCCAGCAGCCGGGGAGGGCCAGGGGGCTACGAGCAGTACGTC.

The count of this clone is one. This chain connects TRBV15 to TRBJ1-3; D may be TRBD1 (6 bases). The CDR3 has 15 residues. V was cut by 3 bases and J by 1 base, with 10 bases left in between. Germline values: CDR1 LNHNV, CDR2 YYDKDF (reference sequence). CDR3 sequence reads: CATSRKDSSGNTIYF. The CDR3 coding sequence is TGTGCCACCAGCAGGAAGGACAGTTCTGGAAACACCATATATTTT.